The sequence of this TCR beta chain was determined in a study of blood T cells in healthy people across ages. CDR3 size: 15 residues. V was trimmed by 7 bases and J by 0 bases, leaving 13 bases between them. Germline-derived CDR1 and CDR2 are MNHEY and SVGAGI. Primed by a sample-barcoded 5' primer and a J-beta primer mix, a second PCR proceeded for 7 to 11 cycles. From the 5' RACE reads, TCRdb called clonotypes with MiXCR, one entry per CDR3 protein. This table holds about 1.1 million distinct CDR3 sequences, 35% to 45% found once. The sample was blood. This chain joins TRBV6-5 and TRBJ2-1; D is uncertain. This clonotype was sampled from a young man in good health. CDR3 in amino acids: CASTLVQSSYNEQFF. The CDR3 nucleotides are TGTGCCAGCACTCTAGTACAGAGCTCCTACAATGAGCAGTTCTTC.